The TCR beta chain described here comes from a study of Graves' ophthalmopathy and Graves' hyperthyroidism. RNA transcripts provided the template for amplifying TCR beta CDR3 regions. The first-round RT-PCR employed HTBI primers together with the Qiagen OneStep RT-PCR kit. A multiplex PCR was then performed as the second round. Via MiXCR, TCRdb re-called the multiplex PCR reads, giving one row per CDR3 protein. The table lists roughly 1.1 million distinct CDR3 sequences, roughly two fifths of them singletons, with more than 9.5% in the top ten. Germline V gives CDR1 MDHEN, CDR2 SYDVKM. The CDR3 runs to 15 residues. Trimming removed 5 bases at V and 5 bases at J, with 15 bases between.

The gene calls are TRBV28 and TRBJ1-4, with unresolved D. This clonotype was obtained from an adult man with Graves' hyperthyroidism. What was sequenced was peripheral blood or thyroid tissue (not recorded which). CDR3 in DNA: TGTGCCAGCAGTACGCCGCTCCCGGGGAATGAAAAACTGTTTTTT. Its translation is CASSTPLPGNEKLFF.